The source of this TCR beta chain is a study of blood T cell repertoires in COVID-19. Overall study: Sites across the United States, Italy and Spain contributed samples from acute and convalescent COVID-19. PBMCs, B-cell-depleted T cells, or T cells provided the cDNA or gDNA that made up the material.

Source study methods: Nucleated cell counts were estimated from reference gene primer amplification. Profiled with immunoSEQ multiplex PCR; TCRdb holds only in-frame clones, not every one. Clonal size and the V and J genes are those of that table, whereas D and trimming came from the DNA. This sample has 29,000 or so clones, with around 86% found just once. The CDR3 length is 14 residues. The V gene lost 3 bases and the J gene lost 0 bases, with 8 bases spanning the gap. CDR1 and CDR2 from the germline V gene are MDHEN and SYDVKM. The clonotype was recovered from a human donor in a cohort sampled during active COVID-19. The donor label of this sample is uncertain. The chain has TRBV28 and TRBJ1-2; D ambiguous. Material: peripheral blood. CDR3 sequence (DNA): TGTGCCAGCAGTTTCTTCGGGTCTAACTATGGCTACACCTTC. Protein sequence: CASSFFGSNYGYTF.